These 3 T cell receptor beta chains were sequenced from one sample in a study of Japanese encephalitis immunity and Zika vaccine responses (dated by TCRdb to the early 2020s). After labeling with CellTrace CFSE, PBMCs were cultured for about six days in RPMI containing about 8.3% human serum along with peptide pools, each at about 1 ug/mL. Unfixed proliferating CD4 T cells were sorted on a BD FACSAria as live CD56-CD19-CD16-CD3+CD4+ CFSE-low cells. Receptor amplification or capture employed 5' RACE. Sequencer: Illumina MiSeq. TCRdb's own reprocessing of the public reads used fastp at Q25 and MiXCR and kept productive beta chains. Every distinct CDR3 protein forms one entry, paired with its most common genes and DNA. The sample has approximately 680 distinct CDR3 sequences on record, 3.6% of them singletons. The leading ten clones occupy 20% to 25% of the sample. This sample comprised antigen-activated CD4+ T cells from blood, cultured, obtained during a Zika inactivated vaccine study. These receptor sequences come from an adult woman who received an inactivated Zika virus vaccine.

CDR3 sequence reads: CASSQEGLAGEQFF. In nucleotides, the CDR3 is TGCGCCAGCAGCCAAGAGGGACTAGCGGGAGAGCAGTTCTTC. The chain is built from TRBV4-3 and TRBJ2-1; 13 nucleotides agree with TRBD2. Germline V lookup: CDR1 LGHNA, CDR2 YSLEER. The CDR3 has 14 amino acids. V gave up 0 bases and J gave up 10 bases; unmatched junction bases: 0.

This clonotype was detected only a few times. This CDR3 is missing its conserved last phenylalanine or tryptophan, likely due to a read error. The chain couples TRBV29-1 to TRBJ1-6; D ambiguous. Trimming took 7 bases from V and 9 from J, leaving 13 bases between them. Germline CDR1 is SQVTM and CDR2 is ANQGSEA. CDR3 length: 12 amino acids. CDR3 coding DNA: TGCAGCGCCGAAGAAAAGAGTTCACCCCTCCACGGT. As protein: CSAEEKSSPLHG.

This clonotype is labeled as large. This chain uses TRBV7-9 with TRBJ2-1; possibly TRBD1 for D (5 bases). CDR1 is SEHNR and CDR2 is FQNEAQ in the germline V gene (reference sequence). This CDR3 contains 13 residues. The V and J ends lost 2 bases and 7 bases respectively, with 9 bases between them. This chain's CDR3 is CASSLMGRNEQFF. The DNA for the CDR3 is TGTGCCAGCAGCTTAATGGGGCGTAATGAGCAGTTCTTC.